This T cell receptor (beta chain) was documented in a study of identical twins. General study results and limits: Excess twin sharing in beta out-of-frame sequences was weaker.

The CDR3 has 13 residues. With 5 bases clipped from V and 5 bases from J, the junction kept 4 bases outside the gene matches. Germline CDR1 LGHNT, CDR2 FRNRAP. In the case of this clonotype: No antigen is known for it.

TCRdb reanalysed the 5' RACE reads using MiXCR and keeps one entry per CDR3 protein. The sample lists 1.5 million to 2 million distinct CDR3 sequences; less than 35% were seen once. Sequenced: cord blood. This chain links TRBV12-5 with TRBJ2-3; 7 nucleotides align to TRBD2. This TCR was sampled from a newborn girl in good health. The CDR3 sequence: CASGPGGGDTQYF. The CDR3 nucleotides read TGTGCTAGTGGTCCTGGGGGGGGAGATACGCAGTATTTT.